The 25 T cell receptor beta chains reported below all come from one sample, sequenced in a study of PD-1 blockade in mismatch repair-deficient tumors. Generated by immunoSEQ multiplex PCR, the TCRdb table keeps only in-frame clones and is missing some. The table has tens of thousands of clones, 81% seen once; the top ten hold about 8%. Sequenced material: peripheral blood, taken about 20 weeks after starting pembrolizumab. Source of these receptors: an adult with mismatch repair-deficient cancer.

CDR3 sequence: CAISESTRNTEAFF. In nucleotides, the CDR3 is TGTGCCATCAGTGAGTCGACTCGCAACACTGAAGCTTTCTTT. The J gene is TRBJ1-1, the V gene TRBV10-3, with D uncertain. Between the trimmed V and J ends, which lost 0 bases and 2 bases, there was a span of 7 bases. Germline V gene sequence: CDR1 ENHRY, CDR2 SYGVKD. The CDR3 is 14 amino acids.

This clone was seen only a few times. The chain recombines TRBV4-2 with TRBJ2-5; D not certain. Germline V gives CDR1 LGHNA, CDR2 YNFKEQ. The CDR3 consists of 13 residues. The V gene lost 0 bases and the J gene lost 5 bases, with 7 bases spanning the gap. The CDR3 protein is CASSQDLRETQYF. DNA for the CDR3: TGTGCCAGCAGCCAAGATTTACGGGAGACCCAGTACTTC.

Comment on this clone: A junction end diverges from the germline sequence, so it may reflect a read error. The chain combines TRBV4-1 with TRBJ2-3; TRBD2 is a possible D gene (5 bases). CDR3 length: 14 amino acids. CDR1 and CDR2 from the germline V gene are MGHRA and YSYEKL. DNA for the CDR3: TGCGCCAGCAGCCAAGTGCCTAGCACGGATACGCAGTATTTT. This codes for CASSQVPSTDTQYF.

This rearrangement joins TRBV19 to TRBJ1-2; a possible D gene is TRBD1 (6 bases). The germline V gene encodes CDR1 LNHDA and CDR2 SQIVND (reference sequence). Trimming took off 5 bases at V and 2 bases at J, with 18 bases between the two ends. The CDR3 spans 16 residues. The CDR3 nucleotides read TGTGCCAGTAGTCCGGGACAATTAATTACAAACTATGGCTACACCTTC. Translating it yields CASSPGQLITNYGYTF.

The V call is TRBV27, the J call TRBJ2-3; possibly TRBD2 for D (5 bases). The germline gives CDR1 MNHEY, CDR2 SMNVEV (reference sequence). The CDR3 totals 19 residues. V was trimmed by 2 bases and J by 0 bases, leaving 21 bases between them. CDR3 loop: CASSLRGLYGATSTDTQYF. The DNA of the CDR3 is TGTGCCAGCAGTTTACGGGGTTTGTATGGCGCCACGAGCACAGATACGCAGTATTTT.

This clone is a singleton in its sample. The CDR3 region has the DNA TGTGCCAGTAGTGAAGCAGCCTCTGGGGCCAACGTCCTGACTTTC. It specifies CASSEAASGANVLTF. This rearrangement joins TRBV19 to TRBJ2-6, with unresolved D. Trimming stripped 5 bases from V and 0 bases from J, with 8 bases between. The CDR3 covers 15 residues. CDR1 LNHDA and CDR2 SQIVND come from the germline V gene (reference sequence). The full variable domain, in which reference TRBV19 and TRBJ2-6 provide the parts outside the CDR3, is DGGITQSPKYLFRKEGQNVTLSCEQNLNHDAMYWYRQDPGQGLRLIYYSQIVNDFQKGDIAEGYSVSREKKESFPLTVTSAQKNPTAFYLCASSEAASGANVLTFGAGSRLTVL.

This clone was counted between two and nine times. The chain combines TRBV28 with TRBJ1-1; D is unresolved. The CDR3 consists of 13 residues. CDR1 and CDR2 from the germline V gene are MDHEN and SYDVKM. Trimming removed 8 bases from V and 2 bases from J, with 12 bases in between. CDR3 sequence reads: CASGWSRNTEAFF. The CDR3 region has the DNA TGTGCCAGCGGGTGGAGTCGCAACACTGAAGCTTTCTTT.

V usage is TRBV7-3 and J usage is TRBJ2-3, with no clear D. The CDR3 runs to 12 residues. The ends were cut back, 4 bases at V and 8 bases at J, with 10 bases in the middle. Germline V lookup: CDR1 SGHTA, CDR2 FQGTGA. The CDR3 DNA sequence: TGTGCCAGCAGCTCCCCCCCTGGTACGCAGTATTTT. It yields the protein CASSSPPGTQYF.

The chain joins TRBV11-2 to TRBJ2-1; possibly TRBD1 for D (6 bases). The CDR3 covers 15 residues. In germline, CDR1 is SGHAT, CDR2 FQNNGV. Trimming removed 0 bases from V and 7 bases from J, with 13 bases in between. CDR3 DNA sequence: TGTGCCAGCAGCTTAGAACCCCAGGGGATGAATGAGCAGTTCTTC. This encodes CASSLEPQGMNEQFF.

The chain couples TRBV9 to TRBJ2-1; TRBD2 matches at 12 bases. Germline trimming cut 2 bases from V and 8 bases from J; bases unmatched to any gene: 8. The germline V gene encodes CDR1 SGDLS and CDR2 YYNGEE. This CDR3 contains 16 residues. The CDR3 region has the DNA TGTGCCAGCAGCGTGCTAGCGGGAGGGTTTAGGGATGAGCAGTTCTTC. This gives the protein CASSVLAGGFRDEQFF.

The CDR3 nucleotides are TGTGCCACCAGCAGAGATGGGCAGAGCTCCTACGAGCAGTACTTC. The encoded protein is CATSRDGQSSYEQYF. This sequence joins TRBV15 and TRBJ2-7; D remains ambiguous. This CDR3 spans 15 amino acids. CDR1 and CDR2 (germline): LNHNV, YYDKDF (reference sequence). With 0 bases removed from V and 0 bases from J, the gap between germline ends came to 9 bases.

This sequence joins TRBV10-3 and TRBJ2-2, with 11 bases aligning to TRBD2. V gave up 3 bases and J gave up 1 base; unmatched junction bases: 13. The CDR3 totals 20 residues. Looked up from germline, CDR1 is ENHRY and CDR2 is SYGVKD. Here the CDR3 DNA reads TGTGCCATCAGTGACTCTAAGACTAGCGGGATCTCCCGGAACACCGGGGAGCTGTTTTTT. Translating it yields CAISDSKTSGISRNTGELFF.

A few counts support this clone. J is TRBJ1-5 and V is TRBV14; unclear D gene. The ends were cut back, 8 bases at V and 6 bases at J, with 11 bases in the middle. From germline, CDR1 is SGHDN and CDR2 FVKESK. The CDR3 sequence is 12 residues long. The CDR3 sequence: CASLPTVQPQHF. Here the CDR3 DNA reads TGTGCCAGCTTACCCACCGTTCAGCCCCAGCATTTT.

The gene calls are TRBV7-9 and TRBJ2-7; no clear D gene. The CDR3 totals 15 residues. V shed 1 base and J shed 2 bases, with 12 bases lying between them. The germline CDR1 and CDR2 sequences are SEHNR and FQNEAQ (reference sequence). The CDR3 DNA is TGTGCCAGCAGCTTAGACGGCTACGGTCCCTACGAGCAGTACTTC. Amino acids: CASSLDGYGPYEQYF.

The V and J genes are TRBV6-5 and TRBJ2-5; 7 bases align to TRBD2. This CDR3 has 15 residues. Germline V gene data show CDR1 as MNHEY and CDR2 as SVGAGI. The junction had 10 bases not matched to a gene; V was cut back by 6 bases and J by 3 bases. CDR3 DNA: TGTGCCAGCAGCCCCGGAGGGCTAGCGGAAGAGACCCAGTACTTC. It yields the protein CASSPGGLAEETQYF.

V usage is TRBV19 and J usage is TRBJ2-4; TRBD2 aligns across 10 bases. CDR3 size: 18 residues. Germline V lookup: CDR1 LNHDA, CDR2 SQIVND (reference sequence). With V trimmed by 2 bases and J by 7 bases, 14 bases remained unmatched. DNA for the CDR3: TGTGCCAGTAGTATACGAGTCGCTAGCGGGAGAGTTGGGAACATTCAGTACTTC. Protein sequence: CASSIRVASGRVGNIQYF.

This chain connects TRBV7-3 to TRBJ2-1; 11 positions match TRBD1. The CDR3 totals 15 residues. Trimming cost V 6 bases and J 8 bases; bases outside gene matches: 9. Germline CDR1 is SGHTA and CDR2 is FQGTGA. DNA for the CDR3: TGTGCCAGCAGTAAATGGGGACAGGGGGACGATGAGCAGTTCTTC. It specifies CASSKWGQGDDEQFF.

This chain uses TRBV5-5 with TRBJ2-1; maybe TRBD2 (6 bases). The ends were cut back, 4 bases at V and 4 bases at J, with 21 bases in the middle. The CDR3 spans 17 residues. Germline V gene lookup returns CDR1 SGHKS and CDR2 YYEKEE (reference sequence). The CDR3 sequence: CASSLAGSLLRYNEQFF. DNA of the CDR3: TGTGCCAGCAGCCTGGCGGGAAGCCTGTTACGGTACAATGAGCAGTTCTTC.

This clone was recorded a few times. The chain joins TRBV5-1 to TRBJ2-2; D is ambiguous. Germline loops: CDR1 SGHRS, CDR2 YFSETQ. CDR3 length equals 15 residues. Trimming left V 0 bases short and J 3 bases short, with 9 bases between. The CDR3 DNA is TGCGCCAGCAGCTTGGGGGCCACGGACACCGGGGAGCTGTTTTTT. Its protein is CASSLGATDTGELFF.

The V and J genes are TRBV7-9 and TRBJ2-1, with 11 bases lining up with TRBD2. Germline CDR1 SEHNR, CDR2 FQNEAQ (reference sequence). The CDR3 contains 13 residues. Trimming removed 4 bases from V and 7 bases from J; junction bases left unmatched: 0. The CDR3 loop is CASSWTSGNEQFF. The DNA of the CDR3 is TGTGCCAGCAGCTGGACTAGCGGGAATGAGCAGTTCTTC.

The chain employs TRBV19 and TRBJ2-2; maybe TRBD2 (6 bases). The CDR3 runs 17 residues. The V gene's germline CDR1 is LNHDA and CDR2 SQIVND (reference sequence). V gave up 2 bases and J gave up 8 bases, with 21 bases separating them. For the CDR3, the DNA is TGTGCCAGTAGTATATGGCCGGGAGCCAGAGCTGATGGGGAGCTGTTTTTT. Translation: CASSIWPGARADGELFF. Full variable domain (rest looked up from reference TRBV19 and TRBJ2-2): DGGITQSPKYLFRKEGQNVTLSCEQNLNHDAMYWYRQDPGQGLRLIYYSQIVNDFQKGDIAEGYSVSREKKESFPLTVTSAQKNPTAFYLCASSIWPGARADGELFFGEGSRLTVL.

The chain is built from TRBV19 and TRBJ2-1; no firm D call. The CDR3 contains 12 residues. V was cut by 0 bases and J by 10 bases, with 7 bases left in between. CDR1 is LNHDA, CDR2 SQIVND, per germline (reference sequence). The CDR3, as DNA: TGTGCCAGTAGTATAGATCGAGGAGAGCAGTTCTTC. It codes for CASSIDRGEQFF.

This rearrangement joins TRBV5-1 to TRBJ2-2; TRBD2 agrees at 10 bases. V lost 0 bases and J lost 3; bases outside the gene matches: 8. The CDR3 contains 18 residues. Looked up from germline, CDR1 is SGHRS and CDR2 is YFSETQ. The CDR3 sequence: CASSLDRSGRVYTGELFF. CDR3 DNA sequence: TGCGCCAGCAGCTTGGATAGGAGCGGGAGGGTGTACACCGGGGAGCTGTTTTTT.

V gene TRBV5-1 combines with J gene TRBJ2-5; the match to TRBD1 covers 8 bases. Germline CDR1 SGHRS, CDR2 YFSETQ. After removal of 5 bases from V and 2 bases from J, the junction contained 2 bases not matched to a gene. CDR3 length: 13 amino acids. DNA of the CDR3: TGCGCCAGCAGTAACAGGGGGCAAGAGACCCAGTACTTC. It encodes CASSNRGQETQYF.

This CDR3 reads CSVELENTGELFF. Written as DNA, the CDR3 is TGCAGCGTCGAATTGGAGAACACCGGGGAGCTGTTTTTT. The chain couples TRBV29-1 to TRBJ2-2; no reliable D call. The CDR3 is 13 residues long. Trimming removed 6 bases from V and 1 base from J, with 9 bases in between. Germline V CDR1 and CDR2: SQVTM, ANQGSEA.